Reported below is one TCR beta chain. The sample originates from a study of blood T cell repertoires in COVID-19. As for the study in general: Samples taken during acute and convalescent COVID-19 were collected in the United States, Italy and Spain. T cells, B-cell-depleted T cells, or PBMCs supplied cDNA or gDNA.

Original processing notes: Amplifying reference gene primers gave estimates of nucleated cell counts. The assay was immunoSEQ multiplex PCR, and TCRdb's table has in-frame clones only and misses some. The V and J calls and clone size are taken from that table; D and trimming were inferred from the DNA. The table shows approximately 31,000 clones, with roughly 90% occurring only once. Losses at the gene ends were 4 bases for V and 4 bases for J; bases not matched to a gene: 5. Germline V CDR1 and CDR2: SGHNT, YYREEE (reference sequence). The CDR3 totals 13 residues. The chain carries TRBV5-4 and TRBJ2-7; TRBD1 agrees at 7 bases. The TCR sequence derives from a human donor in a cohort sampled during active COVID-19. The sequenced sample was peripheral blood. CDR3 nucleotide sequence: TGTGCCAGCAGCCCAGGACAGGAATACGAGCAGTACTTC. Its translation: CASSPGQEYEQYF.